This T cell receptor (beta chain) comes out of a study of T cells in Graves' hyperthyroidism and ophthalmopathy. Trimming shortened V by 5 bases and J by 4 bases, and 11 bases separated the two germline ends. The CDR3 extends over 13 amino acids. This clonotype has a count of ten or more. Its cognate antigen is unknown. Clinical symptoms, serum thyroxine, TRAb, thyroid ultrasound and orbital computed tomography informed diagnoses. Study-level results: Ophthalmopathy was separated from stable hyperthyroidism by a 13 V-J model.

What was amplified from RNA transcripts were TCR beta CDR3 regions. Carried out on the TCR CDR3, a first-round RT-PCR used the HTBI primer set. TCRdb re-derived calls from the multiplex PCR reads in MiXCR, one entry per CDR3 protein. This repertoire shows about 380,000 distinct CDR3 sequences, about 18% found once; its top ten account for 35% to 50%. The TCR comes from a man younger than 35 with Graves' ophthalmopathy. V is TRBV12-3 or TRBV12-4 and J is TRBJ2-5; TRBD1 might be the D (6 bases). The source material was blood. The CDR3 reads CASSKGGSETQYF. CDR3 bases: TGTGCCAGCAGTAAAGGGGGATCAGAGACCCAGTACTTC.